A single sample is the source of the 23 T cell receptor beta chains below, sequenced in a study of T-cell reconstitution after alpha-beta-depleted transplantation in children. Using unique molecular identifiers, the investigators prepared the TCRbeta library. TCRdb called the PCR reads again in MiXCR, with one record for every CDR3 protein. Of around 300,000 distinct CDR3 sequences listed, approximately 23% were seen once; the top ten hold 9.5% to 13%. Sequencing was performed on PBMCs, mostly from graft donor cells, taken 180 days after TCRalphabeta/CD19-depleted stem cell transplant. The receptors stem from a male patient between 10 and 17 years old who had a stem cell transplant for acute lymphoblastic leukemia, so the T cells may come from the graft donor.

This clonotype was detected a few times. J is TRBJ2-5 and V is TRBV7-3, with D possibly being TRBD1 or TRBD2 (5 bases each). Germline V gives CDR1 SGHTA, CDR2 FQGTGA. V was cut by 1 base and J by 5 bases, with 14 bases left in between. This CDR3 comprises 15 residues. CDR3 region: CASSLKGTIRETQYF. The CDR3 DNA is TGTGCCAGCAGCTTAAAAGGGACCATTCGGGAGACCCAGTACTTC.

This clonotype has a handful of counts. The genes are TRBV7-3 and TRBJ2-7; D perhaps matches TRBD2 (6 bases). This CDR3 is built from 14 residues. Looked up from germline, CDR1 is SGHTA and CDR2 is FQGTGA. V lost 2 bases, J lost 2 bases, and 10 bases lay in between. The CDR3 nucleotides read TGTGCCAGCAGCTTACGTAGCGGCGCCTACGAGCAGTACTTC. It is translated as CASSLRSGAYEQYF.

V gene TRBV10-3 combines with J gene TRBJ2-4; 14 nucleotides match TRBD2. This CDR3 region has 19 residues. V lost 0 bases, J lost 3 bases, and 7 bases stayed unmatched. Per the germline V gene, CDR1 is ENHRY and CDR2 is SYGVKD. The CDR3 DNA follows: TGTGCCATCAGTGAGTCAGGGACTAGCGGGAGCCTGGGCAAAAACATTCAGTACTTC. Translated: CAISESGTSGSLGKNIQYF.

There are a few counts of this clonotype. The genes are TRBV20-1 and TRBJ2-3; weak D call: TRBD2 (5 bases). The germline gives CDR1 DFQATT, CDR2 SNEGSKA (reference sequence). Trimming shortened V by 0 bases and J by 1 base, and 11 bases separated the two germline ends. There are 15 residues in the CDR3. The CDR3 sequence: CSARDPLRGTDTQYF. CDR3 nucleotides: TGCAGTGCTAGAGATCCTTTGCGGGGCACAGATACGCAGTATTTT.

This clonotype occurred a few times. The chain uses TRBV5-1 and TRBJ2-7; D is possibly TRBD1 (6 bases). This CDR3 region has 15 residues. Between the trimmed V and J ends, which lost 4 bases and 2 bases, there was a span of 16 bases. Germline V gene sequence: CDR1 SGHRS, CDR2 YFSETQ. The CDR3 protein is CASSPLAGATYEQYF. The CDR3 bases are TGCGCCAGCAGCCCCCTGGCAGGGGCGACCTACGAGCAGTACTTC.

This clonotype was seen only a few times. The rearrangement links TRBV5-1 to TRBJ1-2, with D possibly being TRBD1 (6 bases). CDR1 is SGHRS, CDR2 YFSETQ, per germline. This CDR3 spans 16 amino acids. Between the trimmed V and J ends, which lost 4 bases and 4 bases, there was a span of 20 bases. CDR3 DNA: TGCGCCAGCAGCCCGGACGGCAGGGGATTGGGCTATGGCTACACCTTC. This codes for CASSPDGRGLGYGYTF.

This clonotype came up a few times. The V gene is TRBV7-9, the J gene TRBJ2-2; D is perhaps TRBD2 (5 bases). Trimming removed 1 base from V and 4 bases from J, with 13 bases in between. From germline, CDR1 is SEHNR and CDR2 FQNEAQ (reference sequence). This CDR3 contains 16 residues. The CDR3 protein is CASSLVSGRSTGELFF. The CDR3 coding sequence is TGTGCCAGCAGCTTAGTCTCGGGAAGGAGCACCGGGGAGCTGTTTTTT.

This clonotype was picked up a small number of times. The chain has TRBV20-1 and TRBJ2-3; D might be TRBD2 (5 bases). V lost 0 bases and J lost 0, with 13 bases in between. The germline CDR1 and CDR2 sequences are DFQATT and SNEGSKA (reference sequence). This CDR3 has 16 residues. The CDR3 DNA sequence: TGCAGTGCTAGAGATCGGAGGCATCATAGCACAGATACGCAGTATTTT. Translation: CSARDRRHHSTDTQYF.

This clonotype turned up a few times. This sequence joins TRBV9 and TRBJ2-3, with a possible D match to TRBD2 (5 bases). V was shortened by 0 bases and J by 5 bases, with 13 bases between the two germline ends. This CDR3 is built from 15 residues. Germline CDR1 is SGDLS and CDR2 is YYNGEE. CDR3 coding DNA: TGTGCCAGCAGCGTAGATGTGGGAGCCGGAGATACGCAGTATTTT. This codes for CASSVDVGAGDTQYF.

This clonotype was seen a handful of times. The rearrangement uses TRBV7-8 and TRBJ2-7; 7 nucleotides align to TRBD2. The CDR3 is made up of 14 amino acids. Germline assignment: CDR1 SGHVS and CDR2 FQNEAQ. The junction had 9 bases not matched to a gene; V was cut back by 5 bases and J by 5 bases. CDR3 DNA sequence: TGTGCCAGCAGCGCAACGGCGGGAGTCCACGAGCAGTACTTC. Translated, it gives CASSATAGVHEQYF.

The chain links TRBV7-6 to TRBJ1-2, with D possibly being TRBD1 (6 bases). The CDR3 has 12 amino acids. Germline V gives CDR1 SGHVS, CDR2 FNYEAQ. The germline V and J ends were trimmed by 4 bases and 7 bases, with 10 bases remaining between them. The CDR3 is CASSSGAGGYTF. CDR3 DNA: TGTGCCAGCAGCTCAGGGGCCGGTGGCTACACCTTC.

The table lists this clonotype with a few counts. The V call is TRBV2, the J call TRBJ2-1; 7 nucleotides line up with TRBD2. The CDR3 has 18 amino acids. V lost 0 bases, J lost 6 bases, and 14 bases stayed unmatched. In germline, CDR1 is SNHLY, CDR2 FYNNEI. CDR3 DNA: TGTGCCAGCAGTGAAGCGCTTTTTTGGACTAGAGTAGGCAATGAGCAGTTCTTC. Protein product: CASSEALFWTRVGNEQFF.

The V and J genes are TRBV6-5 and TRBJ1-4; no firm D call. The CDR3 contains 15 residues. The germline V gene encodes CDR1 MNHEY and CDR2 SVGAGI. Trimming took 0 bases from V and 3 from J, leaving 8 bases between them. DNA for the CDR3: TGTGCCAGCAGTTACTCGAAACAGTCTAATGAAAAACTGTTTTTT. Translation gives CASSYSKQSNEKLFF.

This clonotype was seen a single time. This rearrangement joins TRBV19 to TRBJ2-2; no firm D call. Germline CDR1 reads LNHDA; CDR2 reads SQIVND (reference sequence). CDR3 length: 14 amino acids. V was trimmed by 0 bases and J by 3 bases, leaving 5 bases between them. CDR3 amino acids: CASSIEGYTGELFF. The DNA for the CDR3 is TGTGCCAGTAGTATAGAGGGGTACACCGGGGAGCTGTTTTTT.

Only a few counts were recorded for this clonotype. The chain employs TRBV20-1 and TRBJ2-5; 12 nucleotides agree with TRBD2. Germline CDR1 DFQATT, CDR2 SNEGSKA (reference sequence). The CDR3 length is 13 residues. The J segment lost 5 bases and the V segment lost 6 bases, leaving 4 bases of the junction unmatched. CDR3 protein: CSARGTSGETQYF. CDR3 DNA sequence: TGCAGTGCCCGTGGGACTAGCGGGGAGACCCAGTACTTC.

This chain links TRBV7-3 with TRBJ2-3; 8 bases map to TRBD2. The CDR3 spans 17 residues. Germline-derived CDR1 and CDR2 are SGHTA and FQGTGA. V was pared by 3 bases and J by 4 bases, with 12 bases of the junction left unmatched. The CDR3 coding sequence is TGTGCCAGCAGCTTTACATGGGGACTAGTCGTTCCAGATACGCAGTATTTT. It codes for CASSFTWGLVVPDTQYF.

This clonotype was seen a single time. In nucleotides, the CDR3 is TGCGCCAGCAGCTTGGACGGGGTGAAGGCTTCCTACGAGCAGTACTTC. Translated, it gives CASSLDGVKASYEQYF. The chain couples TRBV5-1 to TRBJ2-7; maybe TRBD2 (5 bases). Trimming removed 0 bases from V and 1 base from J, with 14 bases in between. CDR3 size: 16 residues. Germline V gene sequence: CDR1 SGHRS, CDR2 YFSETQ.

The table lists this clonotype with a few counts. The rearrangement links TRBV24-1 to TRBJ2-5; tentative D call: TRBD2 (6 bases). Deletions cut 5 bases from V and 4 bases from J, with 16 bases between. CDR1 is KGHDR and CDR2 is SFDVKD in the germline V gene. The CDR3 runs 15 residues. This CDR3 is CATSAGGAGRETQYF. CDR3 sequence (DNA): TGTGCCACCAGTGCCGGCGGGGCTGGTAGAGAGACCCAGTACTTC.

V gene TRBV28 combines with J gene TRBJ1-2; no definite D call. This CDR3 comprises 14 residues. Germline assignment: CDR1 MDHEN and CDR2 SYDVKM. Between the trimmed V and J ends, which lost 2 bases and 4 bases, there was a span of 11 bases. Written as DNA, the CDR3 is TGTGCCAGCAGTTTAACTGCCGAGCTCTATGGCTACACCTTC. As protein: CASSLTAELYGYTF.

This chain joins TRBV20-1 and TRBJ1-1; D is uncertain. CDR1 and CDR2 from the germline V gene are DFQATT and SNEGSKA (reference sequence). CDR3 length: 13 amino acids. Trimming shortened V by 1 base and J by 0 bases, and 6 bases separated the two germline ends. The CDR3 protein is CSARAGLNTEAFF. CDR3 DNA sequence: TGCAGTGCTAGAGCAGGTTTGAACACTGAAGCTTTCTTT.

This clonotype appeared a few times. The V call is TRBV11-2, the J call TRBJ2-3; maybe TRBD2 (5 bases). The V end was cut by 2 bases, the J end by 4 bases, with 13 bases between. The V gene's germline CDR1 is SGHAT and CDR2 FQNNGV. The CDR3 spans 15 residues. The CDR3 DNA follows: TGTGCCAGCAGCTTATTCCCTAGCCTCGCAGATACGCAGTATTTT. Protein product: CASSLFPSLADTQYF.

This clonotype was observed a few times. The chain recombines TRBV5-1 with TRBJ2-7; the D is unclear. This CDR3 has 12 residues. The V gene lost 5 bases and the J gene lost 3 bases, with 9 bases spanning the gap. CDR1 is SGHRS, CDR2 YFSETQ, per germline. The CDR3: CASSQSLYEQYF. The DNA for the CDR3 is TGCGCCAGCAGTCAGTCGCTCTACGAGCAGTACTTC.

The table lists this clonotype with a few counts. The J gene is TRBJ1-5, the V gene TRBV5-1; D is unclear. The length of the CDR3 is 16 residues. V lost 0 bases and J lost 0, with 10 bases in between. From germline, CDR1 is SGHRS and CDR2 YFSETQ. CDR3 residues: CASSLAPGYSNQPQHF. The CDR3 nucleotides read TGCGCCAGCAGCTTGGCTCCAGGATATAGCAATCAGCCCCAGCATTTT.